This T cell receptor (beta chain) is drawn from a study of blood T cells in healthy people across ages. This clonotype was seen a single time. Primed by a sample-barcoded 5' primer and a J-beta primer mix, a second PCR proceeded for roughly 7 to 11 cycles. One entry per CDR3 protein results from TCRdb running MiXCR on the 5' RACE reads. The top ten hold 23% of the sample, which has 1.5 million to 2 million distinct CDR3 sequences, around 40% seen once. Trimming left V 3 bases short and J 7 bases short, with 16 bases between. The CDR3 is made up of 14 amino acids. Germline values: CDR1 SQVTM, CDR2 ANQGSEA.

The clonotype comes from a human donor in good health. Sequencing input: blood. This chain connects TRBV29-1 to TRBJ2-1; maybe TRBD2 (6 bases). DNA of the CDR3: TGCAGCGTTGACCGACTAGGATGGTGGAATGAGCAGTTCTTC. Translation gives CSVDRLGWWNEQFF.